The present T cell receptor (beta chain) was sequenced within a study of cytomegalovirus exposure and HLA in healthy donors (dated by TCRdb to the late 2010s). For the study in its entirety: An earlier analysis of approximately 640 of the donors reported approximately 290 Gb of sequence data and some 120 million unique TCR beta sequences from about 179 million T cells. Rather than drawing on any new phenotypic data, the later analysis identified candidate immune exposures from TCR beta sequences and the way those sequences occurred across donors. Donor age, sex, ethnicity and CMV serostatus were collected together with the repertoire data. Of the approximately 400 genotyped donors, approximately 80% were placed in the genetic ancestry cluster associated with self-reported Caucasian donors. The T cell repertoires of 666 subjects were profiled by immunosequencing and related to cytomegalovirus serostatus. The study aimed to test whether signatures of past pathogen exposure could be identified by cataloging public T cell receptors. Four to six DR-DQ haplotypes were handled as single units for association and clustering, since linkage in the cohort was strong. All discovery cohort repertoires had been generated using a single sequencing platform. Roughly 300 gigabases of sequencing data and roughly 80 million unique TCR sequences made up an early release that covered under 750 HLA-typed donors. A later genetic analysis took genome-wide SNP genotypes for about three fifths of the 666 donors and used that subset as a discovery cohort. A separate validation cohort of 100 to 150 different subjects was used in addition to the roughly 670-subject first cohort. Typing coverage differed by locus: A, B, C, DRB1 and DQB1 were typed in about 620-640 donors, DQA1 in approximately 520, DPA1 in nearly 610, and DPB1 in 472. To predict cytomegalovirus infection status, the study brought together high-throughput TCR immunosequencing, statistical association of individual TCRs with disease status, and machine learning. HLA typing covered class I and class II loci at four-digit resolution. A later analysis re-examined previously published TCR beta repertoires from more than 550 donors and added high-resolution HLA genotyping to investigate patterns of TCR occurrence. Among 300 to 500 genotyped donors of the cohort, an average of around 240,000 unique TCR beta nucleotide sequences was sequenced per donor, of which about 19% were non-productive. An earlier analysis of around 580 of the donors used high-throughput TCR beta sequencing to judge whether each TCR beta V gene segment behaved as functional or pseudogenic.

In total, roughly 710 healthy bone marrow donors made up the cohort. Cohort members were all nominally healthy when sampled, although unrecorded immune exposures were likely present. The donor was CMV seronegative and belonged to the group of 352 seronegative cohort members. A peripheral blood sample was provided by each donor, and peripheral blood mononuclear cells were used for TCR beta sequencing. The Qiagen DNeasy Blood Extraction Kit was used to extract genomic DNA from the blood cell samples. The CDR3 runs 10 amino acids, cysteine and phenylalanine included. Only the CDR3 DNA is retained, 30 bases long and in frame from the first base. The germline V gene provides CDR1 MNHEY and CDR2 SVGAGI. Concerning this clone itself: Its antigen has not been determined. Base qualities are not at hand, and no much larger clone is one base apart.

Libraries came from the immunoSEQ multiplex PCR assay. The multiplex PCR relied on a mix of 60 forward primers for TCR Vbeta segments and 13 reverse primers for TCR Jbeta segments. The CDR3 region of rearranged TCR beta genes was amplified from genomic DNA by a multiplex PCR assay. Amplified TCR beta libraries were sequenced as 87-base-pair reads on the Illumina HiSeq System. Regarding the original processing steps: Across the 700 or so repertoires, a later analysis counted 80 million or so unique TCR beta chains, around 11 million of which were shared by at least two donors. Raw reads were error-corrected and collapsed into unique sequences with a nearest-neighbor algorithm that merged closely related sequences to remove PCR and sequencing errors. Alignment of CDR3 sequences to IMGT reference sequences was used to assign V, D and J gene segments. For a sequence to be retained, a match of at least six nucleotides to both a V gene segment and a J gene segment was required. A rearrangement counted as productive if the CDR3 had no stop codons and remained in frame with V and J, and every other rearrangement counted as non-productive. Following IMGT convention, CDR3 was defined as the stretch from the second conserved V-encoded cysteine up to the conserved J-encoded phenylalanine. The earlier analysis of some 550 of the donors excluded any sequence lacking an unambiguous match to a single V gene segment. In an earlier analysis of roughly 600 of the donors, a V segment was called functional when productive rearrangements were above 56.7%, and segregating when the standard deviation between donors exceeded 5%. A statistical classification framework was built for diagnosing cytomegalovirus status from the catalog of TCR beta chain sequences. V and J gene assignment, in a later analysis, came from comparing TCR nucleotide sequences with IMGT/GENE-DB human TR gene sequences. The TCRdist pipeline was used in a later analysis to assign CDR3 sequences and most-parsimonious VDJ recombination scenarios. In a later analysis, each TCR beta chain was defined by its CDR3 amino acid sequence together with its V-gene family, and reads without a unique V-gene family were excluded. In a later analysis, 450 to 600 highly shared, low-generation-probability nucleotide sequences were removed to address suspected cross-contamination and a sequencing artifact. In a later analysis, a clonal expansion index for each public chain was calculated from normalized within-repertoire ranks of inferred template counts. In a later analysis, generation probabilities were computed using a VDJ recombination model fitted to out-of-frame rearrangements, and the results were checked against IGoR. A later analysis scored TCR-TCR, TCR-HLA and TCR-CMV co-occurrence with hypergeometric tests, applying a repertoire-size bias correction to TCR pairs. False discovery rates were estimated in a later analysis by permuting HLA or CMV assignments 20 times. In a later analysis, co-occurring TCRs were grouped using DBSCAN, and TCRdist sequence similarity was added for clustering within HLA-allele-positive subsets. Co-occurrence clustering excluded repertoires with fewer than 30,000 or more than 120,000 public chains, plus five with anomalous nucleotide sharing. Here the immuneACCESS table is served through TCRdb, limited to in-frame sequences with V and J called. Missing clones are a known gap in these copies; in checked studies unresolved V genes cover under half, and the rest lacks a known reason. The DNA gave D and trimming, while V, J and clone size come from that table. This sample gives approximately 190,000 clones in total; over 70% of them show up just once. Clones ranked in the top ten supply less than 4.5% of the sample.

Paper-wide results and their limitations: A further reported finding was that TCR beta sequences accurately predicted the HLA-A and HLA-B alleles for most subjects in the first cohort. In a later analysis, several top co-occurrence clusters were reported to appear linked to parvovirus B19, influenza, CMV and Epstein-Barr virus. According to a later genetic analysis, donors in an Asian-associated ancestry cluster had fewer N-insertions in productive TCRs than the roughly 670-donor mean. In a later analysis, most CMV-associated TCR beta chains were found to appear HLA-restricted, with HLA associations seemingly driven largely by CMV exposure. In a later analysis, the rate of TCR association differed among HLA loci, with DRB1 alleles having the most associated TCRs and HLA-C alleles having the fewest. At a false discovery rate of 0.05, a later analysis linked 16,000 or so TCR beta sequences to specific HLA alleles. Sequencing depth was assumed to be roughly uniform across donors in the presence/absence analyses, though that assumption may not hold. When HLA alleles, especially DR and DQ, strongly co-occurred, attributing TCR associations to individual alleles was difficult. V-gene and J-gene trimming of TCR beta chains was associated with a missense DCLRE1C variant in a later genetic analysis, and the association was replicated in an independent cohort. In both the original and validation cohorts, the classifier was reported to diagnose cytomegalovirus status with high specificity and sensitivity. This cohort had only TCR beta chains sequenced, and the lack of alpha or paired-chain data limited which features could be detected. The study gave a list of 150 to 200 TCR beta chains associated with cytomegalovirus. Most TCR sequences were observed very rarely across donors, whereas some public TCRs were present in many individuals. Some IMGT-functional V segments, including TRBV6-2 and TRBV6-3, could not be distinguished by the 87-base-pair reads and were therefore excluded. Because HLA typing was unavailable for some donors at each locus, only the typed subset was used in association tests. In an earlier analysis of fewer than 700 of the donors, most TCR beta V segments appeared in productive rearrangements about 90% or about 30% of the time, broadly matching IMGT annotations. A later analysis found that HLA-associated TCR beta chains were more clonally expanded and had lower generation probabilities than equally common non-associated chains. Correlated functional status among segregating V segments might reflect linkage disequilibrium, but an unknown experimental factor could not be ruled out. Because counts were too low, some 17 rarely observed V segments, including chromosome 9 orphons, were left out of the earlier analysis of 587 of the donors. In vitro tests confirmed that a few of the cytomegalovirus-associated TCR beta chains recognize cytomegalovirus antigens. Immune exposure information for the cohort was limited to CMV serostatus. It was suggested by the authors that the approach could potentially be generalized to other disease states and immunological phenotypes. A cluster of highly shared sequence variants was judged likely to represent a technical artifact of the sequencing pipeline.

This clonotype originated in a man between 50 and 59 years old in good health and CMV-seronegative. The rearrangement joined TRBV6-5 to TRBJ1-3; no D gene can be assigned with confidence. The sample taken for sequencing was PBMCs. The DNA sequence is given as TGTACGGGTTCTGGAAACACCATATATTTT. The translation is CTGSGNTIYF.